The 25 T cell receptor beta chains given below trace back to one sample, sequenced in a study of cytomegalovirus exposure and HLA in healthy donors. The PCR was carried out with 60 Vbeta primers and 13 Jbeta primers. Clones were read by immunoSEQ multiplex PCR, and TCRdb kept only the in-frame ones, dropping some. The profile shows roughly 110,000 clones, 60% to 75% of them singletons. The sequencing sample was made of PBMCs. The receptors were gathered from a man aged 25 to 40 in good health and CMV-seronegative.

This clone was found a few times. V gene TRBV2 combines with J gene TRBJ1-2; 9 positions agree with TRBD1. Germline loops: CDR1 SNHLY, CDR2 FYNNEI. Trimming took 6 bases from V and 6 from J; bases not matched to a gene: 5. CDR3 length: 13 amino acids. The CDR3 region has the DNA TGTGCCAGCAGGGGACAGGGCGGGAATGGCTACACCTTC. Translated, it gives CASRGQGGNGYTF.

V is TRBV5-4 and J is TRBJ2-3; D might be TRBD2 (6 bases). V lost 0 bases and J lost 2, with 13 bases in between. The germline V gene has CDR1 SGHNT and CDR2 YYREEE (reference sequence). The CDR3 extends over 16 amino acids. CDR3 amino acids: CASSLAGVALTDTQYF. In nucleotides, the CDR3 is TGTGCCAGCAGCTTGGCGGGGGTAGCCCTCACAGATACGCAGTATTTT.

This clone showed up just once. The chain carries TRBV9 and TRBJ2-2; 8 positions match TRBD1. Trimming cost V 3 bases and J 5 bases; bases outside gene matches: 6. Looked up from germline, CDR1 is SGDLS and CDR2 is YYNGEE. The CDR3 length is 15 residues. The CDR3 protein is CASSAGQGKTGELFF. The DNA for the CDR3 is TGTGCCAGCAGCGCTGGACAGGGAAAGACCGGGGAGCTGTTTTTT.

The V and J genes are TRBV5-1 and TRBJ1-3; D is perhaps TRBD1 (6 bases). The V gene's germline CDR1 is SGHRS and CDR2 YFSETQ. The V end was cut by 0 bases, the J end by 4 bases, with 14 bases between. This CDR3 is 16 amino acids long. For the CDR3, the DNA is TGCGCCAGCAGCTTGGGGCCCAGGGGAGACGGAAACACCATATATTTT. Protein: CASSLGPRGDGNTIYF.

The chain uses TRBV6-5 and TRBJ2-2; no clear D. The germline CDR1 and CDR2 sequences are MNHEY and SVGAGI. Trimming cost V 2 bases and J 0 bases, with 7 bases left between them. The CDR3 is made up of 15 amino acids. The CDR3 nucleotides are TGTGCCAGCAGTTACGGAGCGTCGAACACCGGGGAGCTGTTTTTT. Protein product: CASSYGASNTGELFF.

This clone was observed a handful of times. The chain links TRBV5-1 to TRBJ2-3; 12 bases align to TRBD2. Looked up from germline, CDR1 is SGHRS and CDR2 is YFSETQ. The V gene end was trimmed by 1 base and the J gene end by 4 bases; junction bases not matched to a gene: 4. The CDR3 sequence is 16 residues long. The CDR3 DNA follows: TGCGCCAGCAGCTTGAAACTAGCGGGGGGCGCAGATACGCAGTATTTT. Encoded protein: CASSLKLAGGADTQYF.

The DNA for the CDR3 is TGTGCCAGCAGCCTGACAGGGGGTTCTGGAAACACCATATATTTT. Protein: CASSLTGGSGNTIYF. The chain recombines TRBV28 with TRBJ1-3, with 9 bases aligning to TRBD1. CDR3 length: 15 amino acids. Trimming cost V 6 bases and J 1 base; bases outside gene matches: 4. Germline V gives CDR1 MDHEN, CDR2 SYDVKM.

This rearrangement joins TRBV5-4 to TRBJ2-1; a possible D gene is TRBD2 (5 bases). The CDR3 is made up of 17 amino acids. Deletions cut 0 bases from V and 0 bases from J, with 13 bases between. From germline, CDR1 is SGHNT and CDR2 YYREEE (reference sequence). CDR3 sequence reads: CASSLGLLLSSYNEQFF. CDR3 DNA sequence: TGTGCCAGCAGCTTGGGACTACTCCTTAGCTCCTACAATGAGCAGTTCTTC.

This chain joins TRBV7-2 and TRBJ2-3, with D uncertain. V was trimmed by 4 bases and J by 6 bases, leaving 11 bases between them. CDR3 length: 13 residues. From germline, CDR1 is SGHTA and CDR2 FQGNSA. The CDR3 region is CASSSGLVDTQYF. The CDR3 bases are TGTGCCAGCAGCTCCGGGTTGGTGGATACGCAGTATTTT.

This clone was counted between two and nine times. The chain combines TRBV28 with TRBJ1-1; no reliable D call. V lost 4 bases and J lost 11, with 17 bases in between. Germline V gene lookup returns CDR1 MDHEN and CDR2 SYDVKM. This CDR3 is 13 amino acids long. The CDR3 loop is CASSWEPTPYAFF. Here the CDR3 DNA reads TGTGCCAGCAGTTGGGAGCCGACCCCCTATGCTTTCTTT.

This chain uses TRBV29-1 with TRBJ2-3; TRBD2 matches 16 bases. The CDR3 covers 17 residues. Germline V gene lookup returns CDR1 SQVTM and CDR2 ANQGSEA. V gave up 5 bases and J gave up 2 bases; unmatched junction bases: 7. CDR3 residues: CSVPGLAGGALTDTQYF. The CDR3 nucleotides read TGCAGCGTTCCGGGACTAGCGGGGGGGGCCCTCACAGATACGCAGTATTTT.

This clone was seen a few times. V usage is TRBV5-1 and J usage is TRBJ1-2, with 12 bases lining up with TRBD1. This CDR3 contains 16 residues. V lost 4 bases to trimming and J lost 4 bases; unmatched junction nucleotides: 8. Germline V gene sequence: CDR1 SGHRS, CDR2 YFSETQ. DNA of the CDR3: TGCGCCAGCAGCCAGGGACAGGGGGCGAGCGGCTATGGCTACACCTTC. Its translation is CASSQGQGASGYGYTF.

The chain couples TRBV4-1 to TRBJ2-3, with TRBD1 identical over 7 bases. The germline gives CDR1 MGHRA, CDR2 YSYEKL. Trimming at V came to 6 bases and at J to 4 bases, leaving 10 bases not matched to a gene. This CDR3 is 15 amino acids long. The CDR3 region has the DNA TGCGCCAGCAGTCCCGAGACAGGGATTGCAGATACGCAGTATTTT. This encodes CASSPETGIADTQYF.

The chain is built from TRBV2 and TRBJ1-2; 7 nucleotides line up with TRBD1. This CDR3 is built from 12 residues. Trimming removed 6 bases from V and 7 bases from J; junction bases left unmatched: 5. The germline CDR1 and CDR2 sequences are SNHLY and FYNNEI. The CDR3, as DNA: TGTGCCAGCAGGAGGGGGCCAGGTGGCTACACCTTC. Translation: CASRRGPGGYTF.

The CDR3 bases are TGCAGCGCTTCCATTACTAGCGGGAGGTTAGAGACCCAGTACTTC. Translated, it gives CSASITSGRLETQYF. The rearrangement links TRBV29-1 to TRBJ2-5, with 12 bases that match TRBD2. The J segment lost 4 bases and the V segment lost 7 bases, leaving 10 bases of the junction unmatched. The CDR3 loop spans 15 amino acids. Germline CDR1 SQVTM, CDR2 ANQGSEA.

This clone was seen a handful of times. The chain recombines TRBV7-9 with TRBJ2-3; 12 nucleotides line up with TRBD2. The CDR3 covers 19 residues. The J segment lost 0 bases and the V segment lost 5 bases, leaving 12 bases of the junction unmatched. Germline V gene data show CDR1 as SEHNR and CDR2 as FQNEAQ (reference sequence). CDR3 region: CASSPGLAGLLSSTDTQYF. The DNA of the CDR3 is TGTGCCAGCAGCCCTGGACTAGCGGGGTTATTATCAAGCACAGATACGCAGTATTTT. The full variable domain, with the rest looked up from reference TRBV7-9 and TRBJ2-3, is DTGVSQNPRHKITKRGQNVTFRCDPISEHNRLYWYRQTLGQGPEFLTYFQNEAQLEKSRLLSDRFSAERPKGSFSTLEIQRTEQGDSAMYLCASSPGLAGLLSSTDTQYFGPGTRLTVL.

This rearrangement joins TRBV5-5 to TRBJ1-5; 10 bases agree with TRBD1. There are 14 residues in the CDR3. V trimming: 5 bases; J trimming: 7 bases; junction bases outside the gene matches: 6. The germline V gene has CDR1 SGHKS and CDR2 YYEKEE (reference sequence). CDR3 sequence (DNA): TGTGCCAGCAGGGGGACAGGGGATGGACAGCCCCAGCATTTT. It yields the protein CASRGTGDGQPQHF.

This sequence joins TRBV10-2 and TRBJ2-1; 13 bases align to TRBD2. This CDR3 has 19 residues. Germline lookup yields CDR1 WSHSY and CDR2 SAAADI. Germline trimming cut 2 bases from V and 2 bases from J; bases unmatched to any gene: 9. The CDR3 coding sequence is TGCGCCAGCAGTGAGACCGGGACTAGCGGGATTTTCCCCTACAATGAGCAGTTCTTC. It is translated as CASSETGTSGIFPYNEQFF.

The chain is built from TRBV28 and TRBJ1-1; TRBD1 agrees at 9 bases. The CDR3 is made up of 15 amino acids. Germline V lookup: CDR1 MDHEN, CDR2 SYDVKM. V gave up 7 bases and J gave up 0 bases; unmatched junction bases: 6. For the CDR3, the DNA is TGTGCCAGCACCGAGACAGGGGGTATGAACACTGAAGCTTTCTTT. Translation: CASTETGGMNTEAFF.

The gene calls are TRBV9 and TRBJ1-4; TRBD1 matches at 8 bases. The ends lost 2 bases at V and 3 bases at J; junction bases unmatched: 3. CDR3 size: 15 residues. Germline V gene lookup returns CDR1 SGDLS and CDR2 YYNGEE. The CDR3 nucleotides read TGTGCCAGCAGCGTGCAGGGGGCTGCTAATGAAAAACTGTTTTTT. Encoded protein: CASSVQGAANEKLFF.

The V call is TRBV7-3, the J call TRBJ2-2, with D possibly matching TRBD1 (5 bases). CDR3 length equals 12 residues. V was cut by 5 bases and J by 5 bases, with 6 bases left in between. Germline loops: CDR1 SGHTA, CDR2 FQGTGA. The CDR3 bases are TGTGCCAGCAGCCCAGGGACCGGGGAGCTGTTTTTT. Translating gives CASSPGTGELFF.

The chain uses TRBV5-1 and TRBJ1-2, with D unclear. The germline CDR1 and CDR2 sequences are SGHRS and YFSETQ. This CDR3 contains 12 residues. V was cut by 4 bases and J by 6 bases, with 10 bases left in between. The CDR3 region has the DNA TGCGCCAGCAGCACGGGGTTAGATGGCTACACCTTC. Translated, it gives CASSTGLDGYTF.

CDR3 in DNA: TGTGCCAGCAGCTTTAGGGGGCGGCTGACCTACAATGAGCAGTTCTTC. Translating it yields CASSFRGRLTYNEQFF. The chain joins TRBV7-2 to TRBJ2-1; TRBD1 matches at 7 bases. After removal of 3 bases from V and 2 bases from J, the junction contained 7 bases not matched to a gene. Per germline, CDR1 SGHTA and CDR2 FQGNSA. There are 16 residues in the CDR3. The full variable domain, its missing parts supplied by reference TRBV7-2 and TRBJ2-1, is GAGVSQSPSNKVTEKGKDVELRCDPISGHTALYWYRQSLGQGLEFLIYFQGNSAPDKSGLPSDRFSAERTGGSVSTLTIQRTQQEDSAVYLCASSFRGRLTYNEQFFGPGTRLTVL.

V and J are TRBV5-1 and TRBJ1-1, with 12 bases aligning to TRBD1. Germline assignment: CDR1 SGHRS and CDR2 YFSETQ. The junction had 13 bases not matched to a gene; V was cut back by 2 bases and J by 2 bases. The CDR3 is 19 residues long. This CDR3 reads CASSFFPPGQGATNTEAFF. The CDR3 DNA is TGCGCCAGCAGCTTTTTCCCTCCGGGACAGGGGGCGACCAACACTGAAGCTTTCTTT.

The chain combines TRBV5-8 with TRBJ2-3; tentative D call: TRBD1 (6 bases). The ends were cut back, 2 bases at V and 1 base at J, with 17 bases in the middle. The V gene's germline CDR1 is SGHTS and CDR2 YDEGEE. The CDR3 loop spans 17 amino acids. Here the CDR3 DNA reads TGTGCCAGCAGCTTCCCAATTACAGGGTTGGGCACAGATACGCAGTATTTT. It codes for CASSFPITGLGTDTQYF.